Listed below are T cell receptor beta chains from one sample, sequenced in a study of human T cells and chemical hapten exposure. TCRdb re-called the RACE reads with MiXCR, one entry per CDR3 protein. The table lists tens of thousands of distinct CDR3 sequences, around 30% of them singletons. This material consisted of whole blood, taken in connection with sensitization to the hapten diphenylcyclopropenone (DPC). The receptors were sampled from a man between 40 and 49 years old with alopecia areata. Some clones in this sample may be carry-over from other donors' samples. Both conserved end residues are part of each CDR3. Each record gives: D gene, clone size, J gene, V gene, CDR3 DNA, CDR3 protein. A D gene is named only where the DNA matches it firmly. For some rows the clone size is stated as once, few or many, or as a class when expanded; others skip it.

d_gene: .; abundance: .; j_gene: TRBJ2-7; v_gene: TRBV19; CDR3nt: TGTGCCAGTAGGTCGTTGGGGCAGTACGAGCAGTACTTC; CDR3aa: CASRSLGQYEQYF
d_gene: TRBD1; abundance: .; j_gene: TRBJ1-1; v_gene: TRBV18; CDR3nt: TGTGCCAGCTCACCATCTGGGACAGGGGCATCCACTGAAGCTTTCTTT; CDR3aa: CASSPSGTGASTEAFF
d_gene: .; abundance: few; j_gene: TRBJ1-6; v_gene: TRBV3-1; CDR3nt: TGTGCCAGCAGCCTTCCGGGACATGCCCTCCACTTT; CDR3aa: CASSLPGHALHF
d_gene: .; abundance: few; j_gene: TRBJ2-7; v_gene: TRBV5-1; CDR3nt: TGCGCCAGCAGCTTGGCCCCAGGGGACGAGCAGTACTTC; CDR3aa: CASSLAPGDEQYF
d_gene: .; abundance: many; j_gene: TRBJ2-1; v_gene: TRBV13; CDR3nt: TGTGCCAGCAGCTCCCCCAAGGGTAGCGTTTACAATGAGCAGTTCTTC; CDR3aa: CASSSPKGSVYNEQFF
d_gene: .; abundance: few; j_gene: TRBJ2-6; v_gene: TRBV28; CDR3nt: TGTGCCAGCAGTCCCGACAGCTCTGGGGCCAACGTCCTGACTTTC; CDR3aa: CASSPDSSGANVLTF
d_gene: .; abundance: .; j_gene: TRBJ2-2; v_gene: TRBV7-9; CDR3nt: TGTGCCAGCAGCCCTCTGGGGTCGAACACCGGGGAGCTGTTTTTT; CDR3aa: CASSPLGSNTGELFF
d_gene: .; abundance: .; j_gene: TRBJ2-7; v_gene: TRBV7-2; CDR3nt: TGTGCCAGCAGCTTAGACCAGATTTACGAGCAGTACTTC; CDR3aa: CASSLDQIYEQYF
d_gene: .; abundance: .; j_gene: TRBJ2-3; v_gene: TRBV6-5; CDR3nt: TGTGCCAGCAGTTACGGGGCCAGCCCAAGCGCAGATACGCAGTATTTT; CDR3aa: CASSYGASPSADTQYF
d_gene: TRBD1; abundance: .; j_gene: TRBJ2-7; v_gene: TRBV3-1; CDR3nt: TGTGCCAGCAGCCAAGGGACAGGGTTACTCGAGCAGTACTTC; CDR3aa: CASSQGTGLLEQYF
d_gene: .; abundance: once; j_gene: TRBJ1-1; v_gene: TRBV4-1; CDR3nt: TGCGCCAGCAGCCAAGAACTCAAGAACACTGAAGCTTTCTTT; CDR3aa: CASSQELKNTEAFF
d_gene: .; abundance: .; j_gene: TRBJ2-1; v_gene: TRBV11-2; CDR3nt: TGTGCCAGCAGCTTAGATCAAGCGTTTGACTCCTACAATGAGCAGTTCTTC; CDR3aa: CASSLDQAFDSYNEQFF
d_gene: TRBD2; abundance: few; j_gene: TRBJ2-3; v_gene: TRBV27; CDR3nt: TGTGCCAGCAGGCCGGGACTAGATCTTACAGATACGCAGTATTTT; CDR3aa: CASRPGLDLTDTQYF
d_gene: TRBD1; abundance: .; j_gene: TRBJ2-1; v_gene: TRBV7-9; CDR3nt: TGTGCCAGCAGCTTAGCGGGACAGAGAGAGCAGTTCTTC; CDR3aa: CASSLAGQREQFF
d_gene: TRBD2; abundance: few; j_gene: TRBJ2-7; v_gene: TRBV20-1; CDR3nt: TGCAGTGCTAGAGAGCTAGCGGGAGCGATCTCCTACGAGCAGTACTTC; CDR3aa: CSARELAGAISYEQYF